Below, 2 T cell receptor beta chains from the same sample are listed, as sequenced in a study of blood T cell repertoires in COVID-19. The method was immunoSEQ multiplex PCR; TCRdb's version includes in-frame clones alone and lacks a portion of them. The sample has about 300,000 clones, around 90% seen once. The specimen sequenced was PBMCs or T cells enriched from blood (not recorded which). The source of these receptors is a woman in her late teens or twenties with acute COVID-19.

The V call is TRBV28, the J call TRBJ2-7; TRBD1 matches 7 bases. The CDR3 is 16 amino acids. With V trimmed by 2 bases and J by 0 bases, 7 bases remained unmatched. The V gene's germline CDR1 is MDHEN and CDR2 SYDVKM. This CDR3 reads CASSLERTGSSYEQYF. The CDR3, as DNA: TGTGCCAGCAGTTTAGAGAGGACAGGAAGCTCCTACGAGCAGTACTTC. The entire variable domain, with the rest obtained from reference TRBV28 and TRBJ2-7, is as follows: DVKVTQSSRYLVKRTGEKVFLECVQDMDHENMFWYRQDPGLGLRLIYFSYDVKMKEKGDIPEGYSVSREKKERFSLILESASTNQTSMYLCASSLERTGSSYEQYFGPGTRLTVT.

This chain links TRBV28 with TRBJ2-4, with D tentatively TRBD2 (5 bases). The V end was cut by 3 bases, the J end by 0 bases, with 12 bases between. Germline values: CDR1 MDHEN, CDR2 SYDVKM. The CDR3 loop spans 16 amino acids. The CDR3: CASSLRAGRAKNIQYF. The CDR3, as DNA: TGTGCCAGCAGTTTGAGGGCAGGCCGAGCCAAAAACATTCAGTACTTC.